This is a list of T cell receptor beta chains from one sample in a study of Graves' ophthalmopathy and Graves' hyperthyroidism. TCRdb re-analysed the multiplex PCR reads in MiXCR, keeping a single row per CDR3 protein. The sample holds about 370,000 distinct CDR3 sequences; approximately 20% are singletons and the top ten take roughly 1.5%. Sample: peripheral blood. All receptors come from a woman under 30 with Graves' ophthalmopathy. CDR3s leave out the opening cysteine and the closing phenylalanine or tryptophan. A D gene is named only where the DNA matches it firmly.

D	V	J	CDR3
TRBD2	TRBV12-3/TRBV12-4	TRBJ2-5	ASSSWTSGGQETQY
TRBD1	TRBV2	TRBJ1-2	ASSDGTAYGYT
.	TRBV24-1	TRBJ1-1	ATSDAENTEAF
.	TRBV6-2/TRBV6-3	TRBJ2-5	ASSYWGAETQY
.	TRBV28	TRBJ1-3	ASSLLKGGTGNTIY
TRBD1	TRBV12-3/TRBV12-4	TRBJ1-2	ASSFGRGNYGYT
TRBD2	TRBV28	TRBJ2-7	ASGEGTYEQY
.	TRBV7-8	TRBJ1-1	ASMRGGSTEAF
TRBD1	TRBV28	TRBJ2-7	ASSSTGGAYEQY
.	TRBV12-3/TRBV12-4	TRBJ1-1	ASSFRGVNTEAF
TRBD1	TRBV6-1	TRBJ2-7	ASRTGESSYEQY
.	TRBV15	TRBJ1-1	ATSRFRDSNTEAF
.	TRBV30	TRBJ1-4	AWSVRGGNEKLF
TRBD2	TRBV30	TRBJ2-5	AWSGLAGDTQETQY
.	TRBV7-2	TRBJ2-5	ASSPAAMPYQETQY
.	TRBV6-2/TRBV6-3	TRBJ2-4	ASSFGIKNIQY
.	TRBV7-2	TRBJ2-7	ASSQRTGTSNEQY
.	TRBV28	TRBJ1-1	ASSRLMNTEAF
TRBD1	TRBV12-3/TRBV12-4	TRBJ2-7	ASSLTGQLSYEQY
TRBD2	TRBV12-3/TRBV12-4	TRBJ2-5	ASSLSAGGIQETQY
.	TRBV20-1	TRBJ2-2	SASGRGGNTGELF
.	TRBV6-1	TRBJ2-7	ASSEHPSSYEQY
.	TRBV30	TRBJ1-5	AWSVSIGGQPQH
.	TRBV4-3	TRBJ1-2	ASSQVVDNYGYT
.	TRBV11-2	TRBJ1-1	ASSLGTYVNTEAF
TRBD1	TRBV27	TRBJ1-3	ASSRQGGVGNTIY
TRBD1	TRBV6-1	TRBJ2-7	ASSEGDSPSYEQY
.	TRBV6-2/TRBV6-3	TRBJ2-3	ASSVSDTQY
.	TRBV12-3/TRBV12-4	TRBJ1-1	ASSSGVSEAF
.	TRBV6-2/TRBV6-3	TRBJ2-4	ASSNSLAKNIQY
.	TRBV5-1	TRBJ1-4	ASSLTGNEKLF
.	TRBV6-5	TRBJ1-3	ASSYSSLGNTIY
.	TRBV6-2/TRBV6-3	TRBJ2-5	ASSYTLGDVQETQY
TRBD2	TRBV3-1	TRBJ2-7	ASSPTSGGAHEQY
TRBD1	TRBV7-3	TRBJ1-5	ASSLNATGGIIDSNQPQH
.	TRBV20-1	TRBJ1-2	SARDSSDIGSYGYT
.	TRBV6-5	TRBJ2-2	ASGGGRARLAGELF
.	TRBV12-3/TRBV12-4	TRBJ1-2	ASSRGYGYT
.	TRBV28	TRBJ2-7	ASSTSAPYEQY
.	TRBV6-1	TRBJ1-3	ASSRPGGNTIY
.	TRBV6-2/TRBV6-3	TRBJ1-1	ASSSSGNTEAF
.	TRBV27	TRBJ2-5	ASSLGEGGVRETQY
.	TRBV28	TRBJ1-3	ASSSTGTGENTIY
TRBD1	TRBV24-1	TRBJ2-2	ATSDEGTGGETGELF
TRBD1	TRBV9	TRBJ1-6	ASSGGQPNSPLH
.	TRBV19	TRBJ1-1	ASSTQGNTEAF
.	TRBV14	TRBJ1-6	ASSQTGRDNSPLH
.	TRBV12-3/TRBV12-4	TRBJ2-7	ASSLDQGEQY
.	TRBV12-3/TRBV12-4	TRBJ1-5	ASSWGNQPQH
.	TRBV5-8	TRBJ1-3	ASRRRLRYATIY
.	TRBV20-1	TRBJ1-1	SARAAGEGPTEAF
.	TRBV6-2/TRBV6-3	TRBJ1-3	ASSYFSGNTIY